This entry describes one T cell receptor (beta chain). Its antigen is not yet known. No qualities accompany the bases; no much larger clone lies one base away. The data were taken from a study of technical replicates of blood from several donors (dated by TCRdb to about 2017). Library preparation employed the immunoSEQ multiplex PCR assay. In its TCRdb copy, this immuneACCESS table keeps in-frame sequences only and misses some clones. Where compared with another copy, unresolved V genes explain less than half of these, and the others have no known cause. For this sample the table gives fewer than 70,000 clones, of which around 94% were detected only once. About 0.22% of the sample comes from the top ten. CDR1 SGHDT and CDR2 YYEEEE are derived from the germline V gene. From cysteine to phenylalanine, the CDR3 is 15 amino acids long. The retained sequence is limited to the CDR3, 45 bases, with the frame set at the first base. Trimming leaves V shorter by 4 bases and J shorter by 2 bases, with the junction holding 8 bases beyond the gene matches.

Specimen: T cells isolated from PBMCs. The TCR comes from a human donor in good health. The chain uses TRBV5-6 and TRBJ2-5; the central 7 bases match TRBD1. The CDR3 protein is CASSPNPGQQETQYF. The bases read TGTGCCAGCAGCCCCAACCCGGGACAGCAAGAGACCCAGTACTTC.